This T cell receptor (beta chain) was sequenced for a study of identical twins. This clonotype has just a few counts. Its antigen is currently unknown. Study observations and caveats: The presence of invariant MAIT and iNKT cells could partly confound analyses of zero-insertion sequences. Recombination models fit unrelated individuals' TCR alpha sharing but underestimated twins'. While abundant cord blood beta clonotypes carried fewer insertions, memory repertoires showed no such pattern.

TCRdb re-derived calls from the 5' RACE reads in MiXCR, one entry per CDR3 protein. This sample has more than 600,000 distinct CDR3 sequences; roughly 18% occur once, and the top ten carry approximately 14%. Germline CDR1 LGHNA, CDR2 YSLEER. V shed 0 bases and J shed 2 bases, with 6 bases lying between them. There are 14 residues in the CDR3. The same data also went into a second study, on T cells expressing NK-cell markers. From that paper: Among CD8+ T cells from five or six donors, dominant NKG2C+ clonotypes accounted for roughly 1.0-7.0%.

The clonotype was recovered from a woman between 18 and 30 years old in good health. The chain couples TRBV4-3 to TRBJ2-3; D not certain. Specimen: PBMCs. CDR3 nucleotides: TGCGCCAGCAGCCAAGATGAGCTCACAGATACGCAGTATTTT. Protein sequence: CASSQDELTDTQYF.